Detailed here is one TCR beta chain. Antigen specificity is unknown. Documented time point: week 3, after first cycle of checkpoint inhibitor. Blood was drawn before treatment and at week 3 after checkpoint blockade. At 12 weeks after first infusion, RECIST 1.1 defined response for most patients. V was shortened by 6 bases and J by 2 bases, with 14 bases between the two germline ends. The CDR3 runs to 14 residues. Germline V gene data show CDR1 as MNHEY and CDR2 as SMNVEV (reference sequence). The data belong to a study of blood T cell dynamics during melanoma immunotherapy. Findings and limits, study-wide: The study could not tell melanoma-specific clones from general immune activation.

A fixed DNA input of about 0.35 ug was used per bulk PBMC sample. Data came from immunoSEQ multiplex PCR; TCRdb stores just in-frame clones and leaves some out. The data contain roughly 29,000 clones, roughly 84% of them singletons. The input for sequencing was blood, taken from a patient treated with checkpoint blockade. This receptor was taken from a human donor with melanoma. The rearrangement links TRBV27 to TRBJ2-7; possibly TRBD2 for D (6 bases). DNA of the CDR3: TGTGCCAGCAGGAACCGGGACTGGCCCTACGAGCAGTACTTC. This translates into CASRNRDWPYEQYF.